These T cell receptor beta chains were read from a single sample in a study of technical replicates of blood from four donors. Sequencing used immunoSEQ multiplex PCR; TCRdb keeps in-frame clones, though not all of them. The sample has fewer than 90,000 clones; approximately 97% are singletons. The sequenced sample was T cells isolated from PBMCs. The receptors shown here come from a human donor in good health. CDR3s include the opening cysteine and the closing phenylalanine or tryptophan. The D gene is left open where the match is weak. Clone sizes are given selectively: once, few, many, or a class where the clone is expanded.

d_call,v_call,j_call,clone_size,cdr3_aa,cdr3_nt
-,TRBV7-9,TRBJ1-2,-,CASSLREAGYTF,TGTGCCAGCAGCCTCAGGGAAGCTGGCTACACCTTC
TRBD2,TRBV5-1,TRBJ2-2,-,CASSLDSSSGKNTGELFF,TGCGCCAGCAGCTTGGACTCCTCTAGCGGGAAGAACACCGGGGAGCTGTTTTTT
-,TRBV30,TRBJ1-5,-,CAWRSGALYGNQPQHF,TGTGCCTGGAGATCTGGGGCGCTATATGGCAATCAGCCCCAGCATTTT
-,TRBV10-1,TRBJ1-2,once,CASSAGLPAGYGYTF,TGCGCCAGCAGTGCCGGACTCCCGGCAGGCTATGGCTACACCTTC
-,TRBV6-5,TRBJ2-1,-,CASRRQDRYSEQFF,TGTGCCAGCAGGCGACAGGACCGTTACAGTGAGCAGTTCTTC
-,TRBV11-2,TRBJ1-1,-,CASSPSQNTEAFF,TGTGCCAGCAGCCCCTCACAGAACACTGAAGCTTTCTTT
-,TRBV4-1,TRBJ1-5,-,CASSHLRNRGKNQPQHF,TGCGCCAGCAGCCACCTAAGAAACAGAGGGAAAAATCAGCCCCAGCATTTT
-,TRBV7-8,TRBJ1-2,-,CASSLGGGVGYTF,TGTGCCAGCAGCTTAGGCGGAGGGGTAGGCTACACCTTC
-,TRBV29-1,TRBJ2-1,-,CSVENFGRRGSYNEQFF,TGCAGCGTTGAAAATTTTGGTCGGCGGGGATCCTACAATGAGCAGTTCTTC
-,TRBV28,TRBJ2-1,-,CASSTPTPSSYNEQFF,TGTGCCAGCAGTACACCGACTCCGAGCTCCTACAATGAGCAGTTCTTC
TRBD1,TRBV14,TRBJ1-1,-,CASSWDRSKAFF,TGTGCCAGCAGCTGGGACAGGTCGAAAGCTTTCTTT
-,TRBV5-1,TRBJ1-3,-,CASSTTNGNTIYF,TGCGCCAGCAGTACAACGAATGGAAACACCATATATTTT
-,TRBV7-8,TRBJ1-5,-,CASSLGALSNQPQHF,TGTGCCAGCAGCTTAGGGGCCCTTAGCAATCAGCCCCAGCATTTT
-,TRBV6-5,TRBJ2-3,-,CASSQNNPPDTQYF,TGTGCCAGCAGTCAAAACAACCCCCCAGATACGCAGTATTTT
-,TRBV7-7,TRBJ2-7,-,CASSLEGRGHEQYF,TGTGCTAGCAGCTTAGAGGGAAGGGGCCACGAGCAGTACTTC
-,TRBV19,TRBJ1-5,-,CASSIDWFRTDSNQPQHF,TGTGCCAGTAGTATAGATTGGTTCAGGACAGATAGCAATCAGCCCCAGCATTTT
-,TRBV6-5,TRBJ2-3,-,CASSTVVEDTDTQYF,TGTGCCAGCAGTACTGTCGTCGAGGACACAGATACGCAGTATTTT
-,TRBV4-1,TRBJ2-2,few,CASSYPKLEGRPEHRNTGELFF,TGCGCCAGCAGCTACCCCAAATTGGAGGGCAGACCAGAACATCGGAACACCGGGGAGCTGTTTTTT
-,TRBV4-1,TRBJ1-5,-,CASSPPRRQRTYQPQHF,TGCGCCAGCAGCCCCCCGAGGAGACAGAGAACCTATCAGCCCCAGCATTTT
-,TRBV5-4,TRBJ2-5,once,CASSYSYARGGTQYF,TGTGCCAGCAGCTACTCGTACGCAAGGGGTGGGACCCAGTACTTC
-,TRBV2,TRBJ2-5,once,CASSEVEGFQETQYF,TGTGCCAGCAGTGAAGTGGAGGGTTTCCAAGAGACCCAGTACTTC
-,TRBV18,TRBJ1-4,-,CASSPSRASPEKLFF,TGTGCCAGCTCACCATCGCGGGCCTCGCCAGAAAAACTGTTTTTT
-,TRBV7-3,TRBJ2-7,-,CATEGRSSTSSYEQYF,TGTGCCACCGAGGGTCGTTCGAGTACTTCGTCCTACGAGCAGTACTTC
-,TRBV7-8,TRBJ1-1,-,CASSPTGNTEAFF,TGTGCCAGCAGTCCTACGGGGAACACTGAAGCTTTCTTT
-,TRBV11-2,TRBJ2-7,once,CASSLGLYTYEQYF,TGTGCCAGCAGCTTAGGTCTTTACACCTACGAGCAGTACTTC
-,TRBV6-5,TRBJ1-1,-,CASSYTPLNTEAFF,TGTGCCAGCAGTTATACACCACTGAACACTGAAGCTTTCTTT
-,TRBV28,TRBJ1-2,-,CASRQGSYYGYTF,TGTGCCAGCCGTCAGGGAAGTTACTATGGCTACACCTTC
-,TRBV7-7,TRBJ2-3,-,CASSLSRRDAAQYF,TGTGCCAGCAGCTTAAGCCGGCGGGACGCGGCGCAGTATTTT
-,TRBV27,TRBJ2-5,-,CASSLGQRGGETQYF,TGTGCCAGCAGTTTAGGACAGAGGGGCGGAGAGACCCAGTACTTC
TRBD2,TRBV10-3,TRBJ2-1,once,CAISESLGIPRGGQNEQFF,TGTGCCATCAGTGAGTCGTTAGGGATCCCCCGGGGGGGCCAGAATGAGCAGTTCTTC
-,TRBV28,TRBJ2-5,-,CASSPLVRLSLQETQYF,TGTGCCAGCAGCCCTCTGGTGAGGCTGTCCCTCCAAGAGACCCAGTACTTC
TRBD2,TRBV4-2,TRBJ2-3,-,CASSARLAGGRVGTDTQYF,TGTGCCAGCAGCGCCCGACTAGCGGGAGGGAGAGTTGGCACAGATACGCAGTATTTT
-,TRBV13,TRBJ1-1,-,CASSPSGIGNTEAFF,TGTGCCAGCAGCCCTTCAGGGATCGGTAACACTGAAGCTTTCTTT
TRBD2,TRBV28,TRBJ2-2,-,CASSSGTSGSGAGELFF,TGTGCCAGCAGTTCCGGGACTAGCGGGAGCGGCGCCGGGGAGCTGTTTTTT
TRBD2,TRBV29-1,TRBJ2-1,-,CSVEDGGSSYNEQFF,TGCAGCGTTGAAGATGGCGGGAGCTCCTACAATGAGCAGTTCTTC
-,TRBV2,TRBJ2-7,-,CASSYSTYEQYF,TGTGCCAGCTCTTACAGTACCTACGAGCAGTACTTC
TRBD1,TRBV30,TRBJ2-7,-,CAWSVERGRREQYF,TGTGCCTGGAGTGTAGAGAGGGGGCGCAGGGAGCAGTACTTC